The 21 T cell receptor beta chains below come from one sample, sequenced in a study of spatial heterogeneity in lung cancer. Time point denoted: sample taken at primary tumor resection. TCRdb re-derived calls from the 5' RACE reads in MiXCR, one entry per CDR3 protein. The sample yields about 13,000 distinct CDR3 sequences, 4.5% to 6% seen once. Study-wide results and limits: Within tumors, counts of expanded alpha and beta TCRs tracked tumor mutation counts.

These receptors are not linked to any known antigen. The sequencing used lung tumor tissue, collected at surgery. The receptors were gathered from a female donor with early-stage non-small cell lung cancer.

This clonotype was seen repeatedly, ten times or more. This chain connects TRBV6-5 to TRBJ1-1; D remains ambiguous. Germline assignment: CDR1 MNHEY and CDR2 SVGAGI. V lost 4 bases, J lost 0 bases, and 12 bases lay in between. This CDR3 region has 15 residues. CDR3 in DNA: TGTGCCAGCAGTTTTGTCGGGCAGTTGAACACTGAAGCTTTCTTT. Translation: CASSFVGQLNTEAFF.

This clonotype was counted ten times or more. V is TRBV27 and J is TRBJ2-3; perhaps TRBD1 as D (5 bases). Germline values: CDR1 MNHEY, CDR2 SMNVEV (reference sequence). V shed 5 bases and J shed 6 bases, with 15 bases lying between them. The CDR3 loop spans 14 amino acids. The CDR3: CASSQALQGDTQYF. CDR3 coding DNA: TGTGCCAGCAGTCAGGCCTTGCAGGGTGATACGCAGTATTTT.

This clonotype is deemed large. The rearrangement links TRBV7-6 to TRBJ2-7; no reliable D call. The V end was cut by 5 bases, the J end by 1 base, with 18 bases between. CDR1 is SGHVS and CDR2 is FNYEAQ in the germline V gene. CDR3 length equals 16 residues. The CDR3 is CASSQRAYPASYEQYF. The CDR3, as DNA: TGTGCCAGCAGCCAAAGGGCCTATCCGGCTTCCTACGAGCAGTACTTC. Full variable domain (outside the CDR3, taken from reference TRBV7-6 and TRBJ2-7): GAGVSQSPRYKVTKRGQDVALRCDPISGHVSLYWYRQALGQGPEFLTYFNYEAQQDKSGLPNDRFSAERPEGSISTLTIQRTEQRDSAMYRCASSQRAYPASYEQYFGPGTRLTVT.

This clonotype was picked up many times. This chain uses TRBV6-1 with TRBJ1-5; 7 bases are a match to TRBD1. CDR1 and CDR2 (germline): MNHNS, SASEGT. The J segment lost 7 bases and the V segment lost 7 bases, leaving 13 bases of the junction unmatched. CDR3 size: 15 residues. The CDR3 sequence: CASTARGYGGQPQHF. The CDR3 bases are TGTGCCAGCACGGCCAGGGGGTACGGAGGACAGCCCCAGCATTTT.

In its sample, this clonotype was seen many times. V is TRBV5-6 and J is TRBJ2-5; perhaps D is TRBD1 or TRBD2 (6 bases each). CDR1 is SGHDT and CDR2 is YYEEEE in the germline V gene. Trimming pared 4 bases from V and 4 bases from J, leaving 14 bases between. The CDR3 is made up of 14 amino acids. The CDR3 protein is CASSVPGAGETQYF. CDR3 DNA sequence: TGTGCCAGCAGCGTCCCGGGGGCGGGAGAGACCCAGTACTTC.

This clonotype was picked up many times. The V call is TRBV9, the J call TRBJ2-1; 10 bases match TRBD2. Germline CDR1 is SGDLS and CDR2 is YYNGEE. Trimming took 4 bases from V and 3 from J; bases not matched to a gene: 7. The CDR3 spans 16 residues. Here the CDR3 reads CASSPQRGGVYNEQFF. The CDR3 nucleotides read TGTGCCAGCAGCCCCCAGCGGGGGGGTGTCTACAATGAGCAGTTCTTC.

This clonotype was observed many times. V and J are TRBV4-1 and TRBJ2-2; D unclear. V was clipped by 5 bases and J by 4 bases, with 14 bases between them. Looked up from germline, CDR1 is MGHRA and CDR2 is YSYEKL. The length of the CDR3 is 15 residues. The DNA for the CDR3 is TGCGCCAGCAGCGGAGTTCGATACGGCACCGGGGAGCTGTTTTTT. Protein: CASSGVRYGTGELFF.

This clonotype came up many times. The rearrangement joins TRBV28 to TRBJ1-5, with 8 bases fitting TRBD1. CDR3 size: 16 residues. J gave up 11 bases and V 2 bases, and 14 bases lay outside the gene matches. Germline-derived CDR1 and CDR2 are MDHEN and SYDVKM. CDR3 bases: TGTGCCAGCAGTTTACCCACGGACAGGGTACAAGAGACCCAGCATTTT. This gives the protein CASSLPTDRVQETQHF.

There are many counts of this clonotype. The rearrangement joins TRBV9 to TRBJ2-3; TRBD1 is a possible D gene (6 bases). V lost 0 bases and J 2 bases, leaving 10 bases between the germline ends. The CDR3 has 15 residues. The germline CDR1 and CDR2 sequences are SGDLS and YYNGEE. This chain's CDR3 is CASSVGRTVTDTQYF. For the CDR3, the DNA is TGTGCCAGCAGCGTAGGCCGGACAGTCACAGATACGCAGTATTTT.

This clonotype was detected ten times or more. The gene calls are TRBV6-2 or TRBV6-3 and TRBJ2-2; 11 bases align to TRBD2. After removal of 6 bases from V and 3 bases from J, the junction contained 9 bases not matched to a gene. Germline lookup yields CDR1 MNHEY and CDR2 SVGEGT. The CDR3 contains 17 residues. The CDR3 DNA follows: TGTGCCAGCAGGAAAACCTCTAGCGGGGGGCACACCGGGGAGCTGTTTTTT. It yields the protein CASRKTSSGGHTGELFF.

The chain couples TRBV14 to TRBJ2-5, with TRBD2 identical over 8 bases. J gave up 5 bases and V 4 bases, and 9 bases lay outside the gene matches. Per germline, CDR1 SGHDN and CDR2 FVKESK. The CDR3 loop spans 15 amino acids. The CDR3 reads CASSRRWRGAETQYF. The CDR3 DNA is TGTGCCAGCAGCCGAAGGTGGCGGGGGGCTGAGACCCAGTACTTC.

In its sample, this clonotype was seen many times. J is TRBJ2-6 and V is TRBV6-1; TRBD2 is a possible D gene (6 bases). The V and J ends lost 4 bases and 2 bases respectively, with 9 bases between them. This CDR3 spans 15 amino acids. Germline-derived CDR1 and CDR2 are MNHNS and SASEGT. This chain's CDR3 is CASSVWRAGANVLTF. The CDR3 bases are TGTGCCAGCAGTGTGTGGAGGGCTGGGGCCAACGTCCTGACTTTC.

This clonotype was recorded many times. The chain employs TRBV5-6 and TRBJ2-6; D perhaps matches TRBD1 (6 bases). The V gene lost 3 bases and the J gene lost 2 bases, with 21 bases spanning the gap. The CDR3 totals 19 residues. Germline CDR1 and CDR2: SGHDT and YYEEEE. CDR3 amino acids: CASSSSWRQGQAGANVLTF. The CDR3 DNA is TGTGCCAGCAGCTCCTCCTGGCGGCAGGGGCAGGCTGGGGCCAACGTCCTGACTTTC.

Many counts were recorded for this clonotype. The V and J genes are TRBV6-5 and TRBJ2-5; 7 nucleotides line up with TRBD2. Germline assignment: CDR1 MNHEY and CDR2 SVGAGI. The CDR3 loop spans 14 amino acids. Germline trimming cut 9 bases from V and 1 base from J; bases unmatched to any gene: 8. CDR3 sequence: CASKTLAVQETQYF. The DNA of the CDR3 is TGTGCCAGTAAGACCCTAGCGGTCCAAGAGACCCAGTACTTC.

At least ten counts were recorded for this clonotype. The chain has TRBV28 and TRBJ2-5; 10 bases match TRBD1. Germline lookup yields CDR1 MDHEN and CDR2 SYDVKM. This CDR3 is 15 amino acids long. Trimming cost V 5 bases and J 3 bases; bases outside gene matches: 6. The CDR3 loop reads CASSPSGTGEETQYF. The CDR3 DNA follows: TGTGCCAGCAGTCCATCCGGGACAGGGGAAGAGACCCAGTACTTC.

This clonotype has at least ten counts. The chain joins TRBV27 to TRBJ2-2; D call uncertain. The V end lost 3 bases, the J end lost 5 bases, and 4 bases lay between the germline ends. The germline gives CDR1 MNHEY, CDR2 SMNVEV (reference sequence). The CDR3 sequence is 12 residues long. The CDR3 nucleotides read TGTGCCAGCAGTTTTGGTACCGGGGAGCTGTTTTTT. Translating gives CASSFGTGELFF.

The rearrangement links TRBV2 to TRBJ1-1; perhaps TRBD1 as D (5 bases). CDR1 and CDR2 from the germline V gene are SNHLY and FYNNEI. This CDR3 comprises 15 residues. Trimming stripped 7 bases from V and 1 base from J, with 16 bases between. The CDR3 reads CASTGRYGGNTEAFF. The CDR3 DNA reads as TGTGCCAGCACCGGGAGGTACGGGGGGAACACTGAAGCTTTCTTT.

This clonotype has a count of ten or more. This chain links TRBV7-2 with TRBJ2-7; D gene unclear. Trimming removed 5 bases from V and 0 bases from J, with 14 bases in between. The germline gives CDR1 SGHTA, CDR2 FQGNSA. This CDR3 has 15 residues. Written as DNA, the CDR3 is TGTGCCAGCAGCCCTCAAGGAGTCAGCTCCTACGAGCAGTACTTC. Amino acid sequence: CASSPQGVSSYEQYF. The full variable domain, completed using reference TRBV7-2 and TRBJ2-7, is GAGVSQSPSNKVTEKGKDVELRCDPISGHTALYWYRQSLGQGLEFLIYFQGNSAPDKSGLPSDRFSAERTGGSVSTLTIQRTQQEDSAVYLCASSPQGVSSYEQYFGPGTRLTVT.

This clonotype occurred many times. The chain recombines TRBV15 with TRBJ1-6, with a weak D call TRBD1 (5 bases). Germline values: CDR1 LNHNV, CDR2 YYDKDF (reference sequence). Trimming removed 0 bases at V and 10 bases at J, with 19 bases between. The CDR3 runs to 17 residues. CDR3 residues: CATSRDLMGLQRSPLHF. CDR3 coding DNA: TGTGCCACCAGCAGAGATTTGATGGGACTACAACGCTCACCCCTCCACTTT.

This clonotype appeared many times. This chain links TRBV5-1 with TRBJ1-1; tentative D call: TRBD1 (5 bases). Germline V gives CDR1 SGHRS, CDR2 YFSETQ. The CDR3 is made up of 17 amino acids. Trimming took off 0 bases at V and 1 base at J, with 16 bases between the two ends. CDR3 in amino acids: CASSLASLNRGNTEAFF. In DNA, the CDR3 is TGCGCCAGCAGCTTGGCTTCTCTAAATAGGGGGAACACTGAAGCTTTCTTT.

The CDR3: CASRYNEQFF. The CDR3 bases are TGTGCCAGCAGGTACAATGAGCAGTTCTTC. The chain employs TRBV2 and TRBJ2-1, with D unclear. CDR1 is SNHLY, CDR2 FYNNEI, per germline. With 6 bases removed from V and 4 bases from J, the gap between germline ends came to 1 base. CDR3 length: 10 residues.